This T cell receptor (beta chain) was profiled in a study of tissue T cells after allogeneic stem cell transplantation (dated 2022 in TCRdb). With respect to the entire study: TCR beta repertoires were profiled across many tissues obtained from research autopsies of patients with and without GVHD, as well as in mouse models of GVHD. The human part of the study was a prospective observational study with no blinding and no randomization.

From the cysteine up to the phenylalanine, the CDR3 has a length of 15 residues. The CDR3 was read in part: 42 bases, with the frame set at base 1. Via the germline V gene, CDR1 is SGHSA and CDR2 FRNQAP. The V end loses 4 bases and the J end loses 0 bases, and a stretch of 12 bases separates them. Concerning this clone: Its antigen remains undetermined. Note that gene names and germline sequences for this receptor are mouse ones. The CDR3 end lies 1 residue beyond the end of the read and is filled in from the germline J gene.

On the study overall, not on this receptor specifically: Not many T cell clones showed up in more than one patient, yet clustering based on motifs uncovered repertoire signatures that were shared across patients in a tissue-specific way. In both patients and mice, T cells from blood and spleen covered only a limited part of the TCR repertoire found in tissues. Sampling depth was acknowledged as a limitation, and the patient cohort was both small and clinically heterogeneous. Which tissue TCRs were alloreactive or antigen-specific was not determined in the study, and some of the clones might have been host cells that persisted. Within patients, how anatomically similar the tissues were was a key factor in shaping TCR repertoire composition, regardless of disease or transplant status.

The library was made by the immunoSEQ multiplex PCR assay. Adaptive Biotechnologies performed the TCRbeta CDR3 sequencing at survey depth and reported CDR3 sequences, V/J genes, productive frequency and template counts. Amplification of TCR beta CDR3 regions started from genomic DNA instead of RNA. Processing in the source paper ran as follows. Jensen-Shannon divergence served to quantify pairwise repertoire overlap between tissues, with 0 meaning identical and 1 meaning complete divergence. Tissues were clustered by single-linkage agglomerative hierarchical clustering of pairwise JSD values, and the clustering results were displayed as dendrograms. GLIPH2 was run on all patient samples with simulation_depth 1000, kmer_min_depth 3, cdr3_length_cutoff 8, keeping groups with more than two unique CDR3s. A standardized tissue-overlap score extrapolated Jaccard GLIPH-group overlap across patients to a standard repertoire size of 1000 clones. Associations of diversity with clinical or experimental variables used linear mixed-effect models with tissue fixed effects and individual random effects. TCRdb carries this immuneACCESS record with in-frame sequences only. Its versions omit some clonotypes, under half of them owing to an unresolved V gene in the studies checked, with the rest unexplained. The V and J calls and clone size are taken from that table; D and trimming were inferred from the DNA. Recorded for this sample are some 2,700 clones; 43% of them occurred a single time. The top ten clonotypes cover 27% of the sample.

The meaning of the sample's time point label: mouse harvest day 14 after allogeneic transplant. Each mouse graft consisted of 10^7 T-cell-depleted bone marrow cells plus 10^6 splenic CD5+ T cells and was given by tail vein injection. GVHD in mice was modeled with a major MHC-mismatch B6 (H2b) into BALB/c (H2d) model, and tissues were profiled at day 7 or 14. Mouse tissues and retro-orbital blood were harvested on day 7 or 14 post-transplant using separate sterile tools per animal; livers were flushed beforehand. Before genomic DNA isolation with the DNeasy Blood & Tissue Kit, mouse tissues were minced with razor blades in buffered saline.

The sample consisted of gut tissue. The sequence is built from TRBV16 and TRBJ1-1; matching of 5 bases hints at TRBD1 as the D gene. The sequence was collected from a female BALB/c mouse given C57BL/6 T cells with graft-versus-host disease after an allogeneic hematopoietic cell transplant. The CDR3 protein sequence reads: CASSSSGWANTEVFF. The DNA read from the CDR3 is TGTGCAAGCAGCTCATCAGGGTGGGCAAACACAGAAGTCTTC. With the rest looked up from the reference TRBV16 and TRBJ1-1 genes rather than sequenced, the full variable domain is NAGVIQTPRHKVTGKGQEATLWCEPISGHSAVFWYRQTIVQGLEFLTYFRNQAPIDDSGMPKERFSAQMPNQSHSTLKIQSTQPQDSAVYLCASSSSGWANTEVFFGKGTRLTVV.